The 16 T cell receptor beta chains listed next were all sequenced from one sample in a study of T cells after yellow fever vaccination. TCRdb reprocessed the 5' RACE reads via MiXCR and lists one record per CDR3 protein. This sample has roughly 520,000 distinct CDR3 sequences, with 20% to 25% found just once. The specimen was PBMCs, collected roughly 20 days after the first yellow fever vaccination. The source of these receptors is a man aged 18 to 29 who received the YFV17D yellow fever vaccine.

DNA of the CDR3: TGCAGTGCTTGGGACACCGTCGCCTACGAGCAGTACGTC. As protein: CSAWDTVAYEQYV. The chain combines TRBV20-1 with TRBJ2-7, with D perhaps TRBD1 (6 bases). This CDR3 comprises 13 residues. CDR1 and CDR2 (germline): DFQATT, SNEGSKA (reference sequence). The germline V and J ends were trimmed by 5 bases and 2 bases, with 13 bases remaining between them.

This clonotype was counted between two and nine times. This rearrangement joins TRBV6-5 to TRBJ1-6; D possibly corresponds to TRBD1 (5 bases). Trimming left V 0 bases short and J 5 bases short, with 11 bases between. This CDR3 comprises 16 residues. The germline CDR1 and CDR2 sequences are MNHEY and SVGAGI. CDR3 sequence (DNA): TGTGCCAGCAGTTACTCATGGTCAGGGAATAATTCACCCCTCCACTTT. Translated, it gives CASSYSWSGNNSPLHF.

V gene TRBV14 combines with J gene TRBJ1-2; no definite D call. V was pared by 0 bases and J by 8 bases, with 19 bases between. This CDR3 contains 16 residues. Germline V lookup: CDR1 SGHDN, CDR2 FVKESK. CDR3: CASSQDHEASPGGYTF. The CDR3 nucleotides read TGTGCCAGCAGCCAAGATCATGAGGCCTCTCCTGGGGGCTACACCTTC.

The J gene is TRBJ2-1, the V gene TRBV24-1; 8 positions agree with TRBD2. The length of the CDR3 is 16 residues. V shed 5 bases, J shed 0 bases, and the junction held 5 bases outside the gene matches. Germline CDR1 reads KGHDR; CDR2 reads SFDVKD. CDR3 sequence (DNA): TGTGCCACCAGTGCCGGGGGGGCCGGCTCCTACAATGAGCAGTTCTTC. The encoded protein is CATSAGGAGSYNEQFF.

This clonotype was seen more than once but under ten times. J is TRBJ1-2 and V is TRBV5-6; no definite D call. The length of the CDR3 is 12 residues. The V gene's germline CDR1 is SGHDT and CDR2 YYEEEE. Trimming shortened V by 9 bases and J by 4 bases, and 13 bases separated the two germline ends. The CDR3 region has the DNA TGTGCCACTACGACTGAGTCCTATGGCTACACCTTC. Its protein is CATTTESYGYTF.

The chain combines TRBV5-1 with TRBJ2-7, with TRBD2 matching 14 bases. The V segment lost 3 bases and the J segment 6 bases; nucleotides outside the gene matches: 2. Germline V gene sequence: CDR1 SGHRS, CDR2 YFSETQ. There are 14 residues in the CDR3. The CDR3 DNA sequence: TGCGCCAGCAGCTCCGGACTAGCGGGGGGCGAGCAGTACGTC. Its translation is CASSSGLAGGEQYV.

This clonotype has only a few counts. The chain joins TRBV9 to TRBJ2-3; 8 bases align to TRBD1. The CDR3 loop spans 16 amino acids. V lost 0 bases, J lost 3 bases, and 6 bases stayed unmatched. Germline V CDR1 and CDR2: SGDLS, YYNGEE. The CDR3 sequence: CASSVGHGTGTDTQYF. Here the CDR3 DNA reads TGTGCCAGCAGCGTAGGTCACGGGACAGGAACAGATACGCAGTATTTT.

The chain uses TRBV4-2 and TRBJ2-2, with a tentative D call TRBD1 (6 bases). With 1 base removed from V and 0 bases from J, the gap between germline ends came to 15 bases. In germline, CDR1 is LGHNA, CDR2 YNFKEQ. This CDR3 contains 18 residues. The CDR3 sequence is CASSQAKTGTPNTGELFF. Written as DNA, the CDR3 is TGTGCCAGCAGCCAAGCAAAGACCGGGACACCGAACACCGGGGAGCTGTTTTTT.

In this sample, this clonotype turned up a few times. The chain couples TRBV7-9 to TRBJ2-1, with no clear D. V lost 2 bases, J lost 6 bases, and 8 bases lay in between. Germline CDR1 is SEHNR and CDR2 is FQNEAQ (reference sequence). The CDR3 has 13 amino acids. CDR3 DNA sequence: TGTGCCAGCAGCTTAACCCGGGCCAATGAGCAGTTCTTC. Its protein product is CASSLTRANEQFF.

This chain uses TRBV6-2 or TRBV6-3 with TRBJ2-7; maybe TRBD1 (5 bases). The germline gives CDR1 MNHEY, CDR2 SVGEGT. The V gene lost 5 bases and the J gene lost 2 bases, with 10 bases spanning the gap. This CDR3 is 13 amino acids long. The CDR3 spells CASSPRGPYEQYV. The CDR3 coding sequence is TGTGCCAGCAGTCCAAGGGGCCCCTACGAGCAGTACGTC.

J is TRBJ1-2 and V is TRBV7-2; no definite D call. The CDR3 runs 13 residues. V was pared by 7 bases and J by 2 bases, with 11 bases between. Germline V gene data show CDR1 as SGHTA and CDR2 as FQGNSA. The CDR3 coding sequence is TGTGCCAGCAATCCACGAGTGAACTATGGCTACACCTTC. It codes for CASNPRVNYGYTF.

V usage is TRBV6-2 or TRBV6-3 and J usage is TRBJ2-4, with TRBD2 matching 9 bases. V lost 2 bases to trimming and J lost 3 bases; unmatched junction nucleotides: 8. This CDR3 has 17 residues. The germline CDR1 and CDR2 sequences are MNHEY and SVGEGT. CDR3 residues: CASSYRVRGGDKNIQYF. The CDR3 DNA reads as TGTGCCAGCAGTTACAGGGTGCGGGGGGGGGACAAAAACATTCAGTACTTC.

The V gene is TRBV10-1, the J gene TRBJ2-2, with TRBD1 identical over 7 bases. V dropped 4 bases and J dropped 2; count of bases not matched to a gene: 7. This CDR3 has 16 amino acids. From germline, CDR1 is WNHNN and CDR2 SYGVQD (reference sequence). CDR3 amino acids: CASSAVGTVNTGELFF. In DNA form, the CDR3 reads TGCGCCAGCAGTGCCGTCGGGACAGTTAACACCGGGGAGCTGTTTTTT.

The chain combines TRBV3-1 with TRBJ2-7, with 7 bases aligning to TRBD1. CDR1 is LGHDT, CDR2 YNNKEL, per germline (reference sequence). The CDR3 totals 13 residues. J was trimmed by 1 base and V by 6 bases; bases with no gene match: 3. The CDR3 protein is CASSHRGSYEQYV. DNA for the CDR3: TGTGCCAGCAGTCACAGGGGATCCTACGAGCAGTACGTC.

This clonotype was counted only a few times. The CDR3, as DNA: TGTGCCAGCAGTTACTCAGGAAATACAATAGGCGAGCAGTACTTC. Protein sequence: CASSYSGNTIGEQYF. This chain links TRBV6-5 with TRBJ2-7, with unresolved D. Germline CDR1 and CDR2: MNHEY and SVGAGI. V lost 0 bases and J lost 6, with 15 bases in between. There are 15 residues in the CDR3.

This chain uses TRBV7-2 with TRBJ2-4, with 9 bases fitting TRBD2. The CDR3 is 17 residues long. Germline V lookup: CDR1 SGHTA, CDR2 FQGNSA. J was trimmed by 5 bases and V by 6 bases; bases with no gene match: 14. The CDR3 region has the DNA TGTGCCAGCAGGTTAAGCGGAAGGCGGGGGGGTGAAAACATTCAGTACTTC. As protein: CASRLSGRRGGENIQYF.